This is a list of T cell receptor beta chains from one sample in a study of blood T cells in healthy people across ages. One entry per CDR3 protein, called by TCRdb with MiXCR from the 5' RACE reads. Of about 1.6 million distinct CDR3 sequences listed, about 31% are singletons. The sample consisted of blood. All receptors derive from a woman aged 25 to 39 in good health. The CDR3 runs from the conserved cysteine through the conserved F or W. Fields, in order: D gene, V gene, CDR3 length, clone size, J gene, CDR3 protein, CDR3 DNA. The D gene is left open where the match is weak. Not all rows give a size; the values are once, few, many and, for expanded clones, a class.

.	TRBV20-1	12	.	TRBJ1-2	CSAIPWGYGYTF	TGCAGTGCTATCCCTTGGGGCTATGGCTACACCTTC
TRBD2	TRBV7-9	15	few	TRBJ2-1	CASSYGTSGSNEQFF	TGTGCCAGCAGCTATGGGACTAGCGGAAGCAATGAGCAGTTCTTC
TRBD1	TRBV4-2	15	.	TRBJ1-6	CASSQENTGDSPLHF	TGTGCCAGCAGCCAAGAGAATACAGGGGATTCACCCCTCCACTTT
.	TRBV24-1	16	few	TRBJ2-7	CATSDNKPRDTLKQYF	TGTGCCACCAGTGATAACAAACCACGGGACACCCTTAAGCAGTACTTC
.	TRBV7-9	13	few	TRBJ1-1	CASNRGMNTEAFF	TGTGCCAGCAACCGGGGGATGAACACTGAAGCTTTCTTT
.	TRBV15	15	few	TRBJ1-4	CATSRGQGLNEKLFF	TGTGCCACCAGCAGAGGTCAAGGGCTTAATGAAAAACTGTTTTTT
.	TRBV3-1	15	.	TRBJ1-1	CASSHRQGSNTEAFF	TGTGCCAGCAGCCACAGGCAGGGATCAAACACTGAAGCTTTCTTT
TRBD2	TRBV29-1	13	many	TRBJ2-7	CSVELAGTYEQYF	TGCAGCGTTGAACTAGCGGGAACCTACGAGCAGTACTTC
TRBD2	TRBV12-3/TRBV12-4	14	.	TRBJ2-4	CASRGGGLAGEQYF	TGTGCCAGCAGAGGGGGAGGACTAGCGGGGGAGCAGTACTTC
TRBD1	TRBV5-1	15	.	TRBJ2-5	CASSKPGQGSNEQYF	TGCGCCAGCAGCAAACCGGGACAGGGATCCAATGAGCAGTACTTC
.	TRBV4-1	15	.	TRBJ1-1	CASSQGQGQPTEAFF	TGCGCCAGCAGCCAAGGGCAAGGACAGCCCACTGAAGCTTTCTTT
.	TRBV5-1	16	.	TRBJ2-5	CASTLPHGIFGETQYF	TGCGCCAGCACCTTGCCCCACGGAATTTTTGGGGAGACCCAGTACTTC
TRBD2	TRBV6-1	14	.	TRBJ2-5	CASSGREGRETQYF	TGTGCCAGCAGTGGGCGGGAGGGCCGGGAGACCCAGTACTTC
TRBD1	TRBV29-1	13	.	TRBJ1-1	CSAAQGLSTEAFF	TGCAGCGCCGCACAGGGGCTCAGCACTGAAGCTTTCTTT
.	TRBV28	14	.	TRBJ2-6	CASAVDSGANVLTF	TGTGCCAGCGCAGTGGACTCTGGGGCCAACGTCCTGACTTTC
.	TRBV6-2/TRBV6-3	14	few	TRBJ2-3	CASSYRLFTDTQYF	TGTGCCAGCAGTTATAGGCTTTTCACAGATACGCAGTATTTT
.	TRBV10-3	15	.	TRBJ2-3	CAITMGPARTDTQYF	TGTGCCATCACCATGGGCCCAGCCCGCACAGATACGCAGTATTTT
.	TRBV5-1	14	.	TRBJ1-5	CASSLGFNNQPRHF	TGCGCCAGCAGCTTGGGGTTTAACAATCAGCCCCGGCATTTT
.	TRBV28	17	.	TRBJ2-6	CASITGTPRRGANVLTF	TGTGCCAGCATTACCGGGACACCTCGGAGAGGGGCCAACGTCCTGACTTTC
TRBD2	TRBV7-2	16	few	TRBJ2-3	CASSQLGLAGRDTQYF	TGTGCCAGCAGCCAATTGGGACTAGCGGGACGAGATACGCAGTATTTT
.	TRBV14	12	.	TRBJ2-3	CASSHGRVTQYF	TGTGCCAGCAGCCACGGGCGGGTGACGCAGTATTTT
.	TRBV30	17	few	TRBJ2-7	CAWRGVRTSGRHYEQYF	TGTGCCTGGAGGGGCGTTAGGACTTCGGGACGCCACTACGAGCAGTACTTC
TRBD1	TRBV9	15	.	TRBJ2-2	CASSVTGMNTGELFF	TGTGCCAGCAGCGTGACAGGGATGAACACCGGGGAGCTGTTTTTT
.	TRBV14	14	.	TRBJ2-1	CASSQDRGRDEQFF	TGTGCCAGCAGCCAAGATCGGGGGCGGGATGAGCAGTTCTTC
TRBD2	TRBV2	15	.	TRBJ2-7	CASGASGTSGYEQYF	TGTGCCAGCGGAGCCTCCGGGACTAGCGGCTACGAGCAGTACTTC
TRBD1	TRBV6-1	15	.	TRBJ1-1	CASSKDRGRDTEAFF	TGTGCCAGCAGTAAGGACAGGGGAAGGGACACTGAAGCTTTCTTT
.	TRBV20-1	12	few	TRBJ1-2	CSAPLGGYSYTF	TGCAGTGCCCCCCTTGGGGGGTATAGCTACACCTTC
.	TRBV7-3	16	few	TRBJ2-3	CASSFNTPRGGDTQYF	TGTGCCAGCAGCTTTAATACTCCAAGGGGAGGAGATACGCAGTATTTT
.	TRBV5-1	15	few	TRBJ2-7	CASSIRDSRWHEQYF	TGCGCCAGCAGCATCCGGGACTCCCGATGGCACGAGCAGTACTTC
TRBD1	TRBV28	15	.	TRBJ2-7	CAGSLTGVRSYEQYF	TGTGCCGGCAGTCTGACAGGGGTGCGCTCCTACGAGCAGTACTTC
TRBD1	TRBV9	15	few	TRBJ2-7	CASSVVDRGLDEQYF	TGTGCCAGCAGCGTAGTAGACAGGGGGCTCGACGAGCAGTACTTC
TRBD1	TRBV5-1	16	.	TRBJ2-5	CASRGQGGAYQETQYF	TGCGCCAGCAGGGGACAGGGCGGAGCCTATCAAGAGACCCAGTACTTC
.	TRBV27	15	few	TRBJ1-1	CASRESQGGPTEAFF	TGTGCCAGCAGAGAGTCGCAGGGTGGCCCCACTGAAGCTTTCTTT
.	TRBV28	15	many	TRBJ2-6	CASSSLHAGANVLTF	TGTGCCAGCAGTTCCCTACATGCTGGGGCCAACGTCCTGACTTTC
TRBD2	TRBV5-6	15	few	TRBJ2-2	CASSLSGGATGELFF	TGTGCCAGCAGCTTGTCGGGGGGAGCCACCGGGGAGCTGTTTTTT
.	TRBV7-2	15	.	TRBJ2-7	CASSLARDLTYEQYF	TGTGCCAGCAGCTTAGCCCGGGACTTAACCTACGAGCAGTACTTC
.	TRBV12-3/TRBV12-4	15	few	TRBJ2-3	CASSFISRFTDTQYF	TGTGCCAGCAGTTTTATTAGCAGATTCACAGATACGCAGTATTTT
TRBD2	TRBV6-1	15	.	TRBJ2-1	CASRILAGINNEQFF	TGTGCCAGCAGAATACTAGCGGGGATAAACAATGAGCAGTTCTTC
TRBD2	TRBV7-2	12	many	TRBJ2-3	CASRGGGDTQYF	TGTGCCAGCAGGGGGGGAGGGGATACGCAGTATTTT
TRBD2	TRBV3-1	18	.	TRBJ2-2	CASSPTPWGRAFDGELFF	TGTGCCAGCAGCCCGACCCCTTGGGGGAGGGCCTTTGACGGGGAGCTGTTTTTT
.	TRBV28	12	.	TRBJ1-2	CASRFSRRSLTF	TGTGCCAGCAGATTCTCCAGGAGGAGCCTCACCTTC
.	TRBV4-1	16	.	TRBJ1-5	CASSQDERSDEQPQHF	TGCGCCAGCAGCCAAGATGAAAGGTCAGATGAACAGCCCCAGCATTTT
.	TRBV27	14	many	TRBJ2-7	CASSLAVGAYEQYF	TGTGCCAGCAGTTTAGCCGTCGGCGCCTACGAGCAGTACTTC
.	TRBV12-3/TRBV12-4	15	.	TRBJ1-2	CATQPVAPQNYGYTF	TGTGCCACCCAACCGGTGGCACCTCAAAACTATGGCTACACCTTC
.	TRBV25-1	15	.	TRBJ1-2	CASSTQTEADYGYTF	TGTGCCAGCAGTACCCAGACAGAGGCCGACTATGGCTACACCTTC
TRBD1	TRBV29-1	13	.	TRBJ1-4	CSVAQGAREKLFF	TGCAGCGTGGCACAGGGGGCGCGTGAAAAACTGTTTTTT
.	TRBV27	13	few	TRBJ1-1	CASSLFRDTEAFF	TGTGCCAGCAGCTTATTCAGGGACACTGAAGCTTTCTTT
TRBD2	TRBV20-1	15	once	TRBJ2-1	CSARGLADFYNEQFF	TGCAGTGCTAGGGGACTAGCGGACTTCTACAATGAGCAGTTCTTC
TRBD1	TRBV6-5	14	.	TRBJ1-4	CASSYSRQGEELFF	TGTGCCAGCAGTTACTCGCGGCAGGGGGAGGAACTGTTTTTT
.	TRBV18	14	.	TRBJ1-2	CASSSTVKDYGYTF	TGTGCCAGCTCATCGACAGTAAAGGACTATGGCTACACCTTC
TRBD1	TRBV29-1	15	.	TRBJ1-1	CSAPRDREGDTEAFF	TGCAGCGCCCCCCGGGACAGAGAGGGGGACACTGAAGCTTTCTTT